The clone carrying this T cell receptor beta chain was found many times. Its antigen is not known. Patients aged 18 to 65 with hyperthyroidism were newly diagnosed, with duration under 2 months. Preceding any ophthalmopathy symptoms, the blood sample dates from first hyperthyroidism diagnosis. The V gene's germline CDR1 is SQVTM and CDR2 ANQGSEA. This CDR3 region has 15 residues. With 6 bases removed from V and 1 base from J, the gap between germline ends came to 18 bases. This specimen belongs to a study of T cells in Graves' hyperthyroidism and ophthalmopathy. Study observations and caveats: Researchers found most expanded thyroid clonotypes above 0.001 in blood as well. By a 13 V-J model, ophthalmopathy was set apart from stable hyperthyroidism.

Amplification of TCR beta CDR3 regions was performed using RNA transcripts as template. Researchers ran a first-round RT-PCR on the TCR CDR3 using the HTBI primer set. Via MiXCR, TCRdb re-called the multiplex PCR reads, giving one row per CDR3 protein. The sample has fewer than 300,000 distinct CDR3 sequences, approximately 26% seen once. This chain uses TRBV29-1 with TRBJ1-1; possibly TRBD1 for D (5 bases). The receptor was isolated from a man aged 35 to 55 with Graves' hyperthyroidism that later progressed to Graves' ophthalmopathy. What was sequenced was blood. The CDR3 coding sequence is TGCAGCGTGCCTAAAGTTGGGGCCCAGAACACTGAAGCTTTCTTT. Translated: CSVPKVGAQNTEAFF. Filled out from reference TRBV29-1 and TRBJ1-1, the complete variable domain reads SAVISQKPSRDICQRGTSLTIQCQVDSQVTMMFWYRQQPGQSLTLIATANQGSEATYESGFVIDKFPISRPNLTFSTLTVSNMSPEDSSIYLCSVPKVGAQNTEAFFGQGTRLTVV.